This T cell receptor (beta chain) was captured in a study of blood T cell repertoires in COVID-19. Study-wide context: Samples taken during acute and convalescent COVID-19 were collected in the United States, Italy and Spain. Sources were T cells, B-cell-depleted T cells, or PBMCs; the material itself was cDNA or gDNA.

The V and J ends lost 5 bases and 0 bases, in that order; junction bases with no gene match: 8. CDR3 length: 17 amino acids. CDR1 and CDR2 (germline): WNHNN, SYGVQD (reference sequence). Allocation to cohorts depended on clinical history reported by the participants. Per the study methods: Amplifying reference gene primers gave estimates of nucleated cell counts. Libraries were prepared by immunoSEQ multiplex PCR; TCRdb keeps only in-frame clonotypes and omits some of them. The V and J calls and clone size come from that table; D and trimming were worked out from the DNA. The data show some 270,000 clones, with around 93% seen just once and 2.8% held by the top ten.

The specimen was PBMCs or T cells enriched from blood (not recorded which). This TCR derives from a man aged 40-49 years who had been exposed to COVID-19. J is TRBJ2-3 and V is TRBV10-1; 10 bases agree with TRBD2. The CDR3 sequence is CASSRTSGASSTDTQYF. CDR3 nucleotide sequence: TGCGCCAGCAGTAGGACTAGCGGAGCTTCTAGCACAGATACGCAGTATTTT.